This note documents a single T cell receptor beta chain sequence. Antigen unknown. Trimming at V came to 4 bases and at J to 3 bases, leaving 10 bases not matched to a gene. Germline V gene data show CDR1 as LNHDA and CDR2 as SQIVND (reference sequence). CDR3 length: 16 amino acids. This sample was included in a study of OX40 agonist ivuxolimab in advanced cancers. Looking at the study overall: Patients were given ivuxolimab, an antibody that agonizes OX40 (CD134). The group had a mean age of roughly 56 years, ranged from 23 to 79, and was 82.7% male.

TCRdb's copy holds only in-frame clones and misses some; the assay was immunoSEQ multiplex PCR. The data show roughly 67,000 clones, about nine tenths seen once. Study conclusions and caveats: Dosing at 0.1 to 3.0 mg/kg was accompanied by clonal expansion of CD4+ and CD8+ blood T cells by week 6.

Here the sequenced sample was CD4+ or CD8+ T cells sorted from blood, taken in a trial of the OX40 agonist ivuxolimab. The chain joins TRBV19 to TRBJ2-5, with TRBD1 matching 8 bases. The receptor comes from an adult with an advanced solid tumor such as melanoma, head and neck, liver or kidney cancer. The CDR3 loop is CASSTGDRHLKETQYF. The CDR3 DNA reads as TGTGCCAGTAGTACGGGGGACAGGCATCTGAAAGAGACCCAGTACTTC.